This record looks at one T cell receptor (beta chain) sequence and its context. Other DNA sequences in this sample translate to the same CDR3. Subsets obtained from CD4+ cells comprised CD45RA+ naive and CD45RA-negative memory cells. This specimen belongs to a study of shared clonotypes between healthy human individuals. Overall study: In total, the donors were a couple of women and three men aged 18 to 49.

Germline V gives CDR1 SGDLS, CDR2 YYNGEE. Trimming at V came to 4 bases and at J to 6 bases, leaving 8 bases not matched to a gene. The CDR3 is 15 residues long. The method was immunoSEQ multiplex PCR; TCRdb's version includes in-frame clones alone and lacks a portion of them. This sample yields about 1 million clones, of which 65% to 75% are seen a single time; over 1.3% belongs to the top ten. This sequence originates from a man between 18 and 29 years old in good health. The sample was memory CD4+ T cells sorted from blood. The subset is: CD45RA-negative fraction. The chain joins TRBV9 to TRBJ2-3, with 10 bases lining up with TRBD2. The CDR3 loop is CASSPPGLARDTQYF. DNA of the CDR3: TGTGCCAGCAGCCCACCGGGACTAGCGCGGGATACGCAGTATTTT.